Below, 14 T cell receptor beta chains from the same sample are listed, as sequenced in a study of cytotoxic CD8 clonotypes in ibrutinib-treated CLL. The assay was immunoSEQ multiplex PCR, and TCRdb's table has in-frame clones only and misses some. Among approximately 320,000 clones listed, 67% were seen once. The sample was PBMCs, taken after 36 months of ibrutinib treatment. The receptors shown here come from a human donor with chronic lymphocytic leukemia.

This rearrangement joins TRBV6-5 to TRBJ1-2, with D unclear. With 7 bases removed from V and 8 bases from J, the gap between germline ends came to 14 bases. CDR1 and CDR2 (germline): MNHEY, SVGAGI. The CDR3 extends over 12 amino acids. This chain's CDR3 is CASTSGSAGYTF. The DNA for the CDR3 is TGTGCCAGCACCTCCGGGTCTGCCGGCTACACCTTC.

This clone turned up a few times. The chain is built from TRBV15 and TRBJ2-5; D is ambiguous. The CDR3 runs to 13 residues. The germline V gene encodes CDR1 LNHNV and CDR2 YYDKDF (reference sequence). Trimming shortened V by 0 bases and J by 4 bases, and 6 bases separated the two germline ends. As DNA, the CDR3 is TGTGCCACCAGCAGAGATCAAGGAGAGACCCAGTACTTC. Protein sequence: CATSRDQGETQYF.

The chain joins TRBV2 to TRBJ2-5; 10 bases align to TRBD2. J was trimmed by 5 bases and V by 7 bases; bases with no gene match: 4. Per the germline V gene, CDR1 is SNHLY and CDR2 is FYNNEI. This CDR3 region has 13 residues. CDR3 sequence (DNA): TGTGCCAGCAAGCGGGGGGGCCCTGAGACCCAGTACTTC. Encoded protein: CASKRGGPETQYF.

This chain joins TRBV9 and TRBJ2-5, with D uncertain. The germline V and J ends were trimmed by 0 bases and 2 bases, with 11 bases remaining between them. CDR3 length: 15 residues. Germline V gene data show CDR1 as SGDLS and CDR2 as YYNGEE. CDR3 in DNA: TGTGCCAGCAGCGTAGGGGTCCAGCGACAAGAGACCCAGTACTTC. It is translated as CASSVGVQRQETQYF.

The V call is TRBV4-2, the J call TRBJ1-3; no definite D call. CDR3 size: 16 residues. With 1 base removed from V and 3 bases from J, the gap between germline ends came to 13 bases. The germline CDR1 and CDR2 sequences are LGHNA and YNFKEQ. CDR3 in amino acids: CASSQAQSLLGNTIYF. CDR3 nucleotides: TGTGCCAGCAGCCAAGCCCAATCTTTGCTTGGAAACACCATATATTTT.

The chain has TRBV27 and TRBJ2-7, with TRBD1 identical over 7 bases. The CDR3 runs 16 residues. The junction had 13 bases not matched to a gene; V was cut back by 5 bases and J by 3 bases. Germline V gene lookup returns CDR1 MNHEY and CDR2 SMNVEV (reference sequence). The CDR3 sequence: CASSASSGTVGYEQYF. The DNA of the CDR3 is TGTGCCAGCAGTGCCTCCTCCGGGACAGTTGGCTACGAGCAGTACTTC.

The chain links TRBV29-1 to TRBJ2-2; 8 nucleotides line up with TRBD1. Looked up from germline, CDR1 is SQVTM and CDR2 is ANQGSEA. With V trimmed by 3 bases and J by 4 bases, 1 base remained unmatched. The CDR3 covers 13 residues. This chain's CDR3 is CSVDTGGTGELFF. As DNA, the CDR3 is TGCAGCGTTGACACAGGGGGCACCGGGGAGCTGTTTTTT.

This sequence joins TRBV7-6 and TRBJ2-1; 12 bases match TRBD2. V lost 5 bases, J lost 8 bases, and 10 bases stayed unmatched. Germline CDR1 SGHVS, CDR2 FNYEAQ. CDR3 length: 16 amino acids. CDR3 nucleotides: TGTGCCAGCAGCCCTTCGACTAGCGGGGGTCACCATGAGCAGTTCTTC. The encoded protein is CASSPSTSGGHHEQFF.

The rearrangement uses TRBV30 and TRBJ2-7, with 7 bases lining up with TRBD2. Germline V gene sequence: CDR1 GTSNPN, CDR2 SVGIG (reference sequence). The CDR3 runs to 13 residues. The V gene end was trimmed by 4 bases and the J gene end by 3 bases; junction bases not matched to a gene: 6. Written as DNA, the CDR3 is TGTGCCTGGATTCACGGGGGGTACTACGAGCAGTACTTC. Translated: CAWIHGGYYEQYF.

Only one count was recorded for this clone. The germline gene is not matched at one end of the junction; a read error may be the cause. Other nucleotide sequences from this sample produce the same CDR3. The chain employs TRBV7-3 and TRBJ2-1, with 14 bases that match TRBD2. Germline V gene data show CDR1 as SGHTA and CDR2 as FQGTGA. The CDR3 has 17 residues. The CDR3, as DNA: TGCGCCAGCAGCTATCTTCCCGGGACTAGCGGGGGAACTGAGCAGTTCTTC. It codes for CASSYLPGTSGGTEQFF.

V usage is TRBV29-1 and J usage is TRBJ2-1; D remains ambiguous. Trimming removed 5 bases at V and 0 bases at J, with 8 bases between. This CDR3 region has 13 residues. CDR1 is SQVTM, CDR2 ANQGSEA, per germline. CDR3 loop: CSVQPFSYNEQFF. For the CDR3, the DNA is TGCAGCGTTCAACCTTTCTCCTACAATGAGCAGTTCTTC.

This rearrangement joins TRBV13 to TRBJ2-7; D not resolved. Germline values: CDR1 PRHDT, CDR2 FYEKMQ (reference sequence). The CDR3 runs 12 residues. Trimming removed 4 bases from V and 3 bases from J, with 7 bases in between. CDR3 sequence: CASSSGRYEQYF. The CDR3 nucleotides are TGTGCCAGCAGCTCTGGACGCTACGAGCAGTACTTC.

In this sample, this clone turned up a few times. The V and J genes are TRBV29-1 and TRBJ1-2; D is unclear. CDR1 SQVTM and CDR2 ANQGSEA come from the germline V gene. V was clipped by 8 bases and J by 5 bases, with 12 bases between them. This CDR3 comprises 11 residues. In DNA, the CDR3 is TGCAGCCTAAAACAGAGTTATGGCTACACCTTC. Protein sequence: CSLKQSYGYTF.

The CDR3 DNA sequence: TGTGCCAGCAGCGTGGGACGGAGAAACACTGAAGCTTTCTTT. Its protein is CASSVGRRNTEAFF. The chain combines TRBV5-4 with TRBJ1-1; TRBD1 might be the D (5 bases). Looked up from germline, CDR1 is SGHNT and CDR2 is YYREEE (reference sequence). The CDR3 loop spans 14 amino acids. With 4 bases removed from V and 2 bases from J, the gap between germline ends came to 12 bases.